A selection of T cell receptor beta chains follows, all from one sample in a study of blood T cell repertoires in COVID-19. Clones were read by immunoSEQ multiplex PCR, and TCRdb kept only the in-frame ones, dropping some. Of some 220,000 clones listed, almost 85% are singletons. Sequences were obtained from peripheral blood. The receptors here all came from a man in his forties or fifties with COVID-19, enrolled during active disease. The CDR3 runs from the conserved cysteine through the conserved F or W. Each record gives: CDR3 protein, CDR3 DNA, D gene, J gene, clone size, V gene. A D gene is named only where the DNA matches it firmly. Clone size, where shown, is once, few, many, or a class for clones that have expanded.

CDR3 protein: CASTLKTGLEAFF
CDR3 DNA: TGTGCCAGCACCCTTAAGACAGGGCTTGAAGCTTTCTTT
D gene: TRBD1
J gene: TRBJ1-1
clone size: -
V gene: TRBV7-9

CDR3 protein: CASSIEGHSNQPQHF
CDR3 DNA: TGTGCCAGTAGTATAGAGGGACATTCAAATCAGCCCCAGCATTTT
D gene: -
J gene: TRBJ1-5
clone size: -
V gene: TRBV19

CDR3 protein: CASSLEKPGDTQYF
CDR3 DNA: TGCGCCAGCAGCTTGGAAAAGCCGGGAGATACGCAGTATTTT
D gene: -
J gene: TRBJ2-3
clone size: -
V gene: TRBV5-1

CDR3 protein: CASSPGGELNIQYF
CDR3 DNA: TGTGCCAGCAGCCCGGGGGGCGAACTTAACATTCAGTACTTC
D gene: -
J gene: TRBJ2-4
clone size: -
V gene: TRBV14

CDR3 protein: CASALQGMNTEAFF
CDR3 DNA: TGTGCCAGCGCCCTACAGGGGATGAACACTGAAGCTTTCTTT
D gene: TRBD1
J gene: TRBJ1-1
clone size: -
V gene: TRBV18

CDR3 protein: CASSIAGNYGYTF
CDR3 DNA: TGTGCCAGCAGTATTGCAGGGAACTATGGCTACACCTTC
D gene: -
J gene: TRBJ1-2
clone size: few
V gene: TRBV28

CDR3 protein: CASNLRDSYNSPLHF
CDR3 DNA: TGTGCCAGCAATTTACGGGACTCCTATAATTCACCCCTCCACTTT
D gene: -
J gene: TRBJ1-6
clone size: -
V gene: TRBV6-5

CDR3 protein: CATSPGYNQPQHF
CDR3 DNA: TGTGCCACCAGTCCCGGGTACAATCAGCCCCAGCATTTT
D gene: -
J gene: TRBJ1-5
clone size: once
V gene: TRBV24-1

CDR3 protein: CASSGKRSRANEKLFF
CDR3 DNA: TGTGCCAGCAGCGGCAAGAGGTCCAGGGCTAATGAAAAACTGTTTTTT
D gene: -
J gene: TRBJ1-4
clone size: -
V gene: TRBV3-1/TRBV3-2

CDR3 protein: CASSISGGVGYTF
CDR3 DNA: TGTGCCAGCAGCATATCCGGGGGGGTTGGCTACACCTTC
D gene: -
J gene: TRBJ1-2
clone size: -
V gene: TRBV7-8

CDR3 protein: CASSLGTANNEQFF
CDR3 DNA: TGTGCCAGCAGCCTCGGGACAGCTAACAATGAGCAGTTCTTC
D gene: TRBD1
J gene: TRBJ2-1
clone size: -
V gene: TRBV3-1/TRBV3-2

CDR3 protein: CASNTLQGAYGYTF
CDR3 DNA: TGTGCCAGCAATACTCTACAGGGGGCCTATGGCTACACCTTC
D gene: TRBD1
J gene: TRBJ1-2
clone size: -
V gene: TRBV2

CDR3 protein: CASRSGGAGNRFNQPQHF
CDR3 DNA: TGTGCCAGTAGATCTGGGGGGGCTGGTAACCGGTTCAATCAGCCCCAGCATTTT
D gene: -
J gene: TRBJ1-5
clone size: -
V gene: TRBV19